The subject of this entry is one TCR beta chain. The sample is drawn from a study of T cells in tumors after PD-1 blockade. Study details: Patients received pembrolizumab 200 mg every 3 weeks or cemiplimab 350 mg every 2 weeks. Daily vismodegib 150 mg continued in a subset of anti-PD-1-treated patients.

Assay used: immunoSEQ multiplex PCR; TCRdb lists only in-frame clones, some missing. Altogether 45,000 to 60,000 clones are present, over 75% being singletons, with the ten largest covering 4% to 4.5%. Germline V gives CDR1 SGHAT, CDR2 FQDESV (reference sequence). The CDR3 extends over 15 amino acids. The V end was cut by 5 bases, the J end by 9 bases, with 20 bases between. This material consisted of PBMCs, taken before anti-PD-1 treatment. The source of this sequence is a human donor with basal cell carcinoma. The rearrangement uses TRBV11-1 and TRBJ2-1; D gene uncertain. For the CDR3, the DNA is TGTGCCAGCAGCCCGTTAGGAGTCTCAGTCAGTGAGCAGTTCTTC. This codes for CASSPLGVSVSEQFF.